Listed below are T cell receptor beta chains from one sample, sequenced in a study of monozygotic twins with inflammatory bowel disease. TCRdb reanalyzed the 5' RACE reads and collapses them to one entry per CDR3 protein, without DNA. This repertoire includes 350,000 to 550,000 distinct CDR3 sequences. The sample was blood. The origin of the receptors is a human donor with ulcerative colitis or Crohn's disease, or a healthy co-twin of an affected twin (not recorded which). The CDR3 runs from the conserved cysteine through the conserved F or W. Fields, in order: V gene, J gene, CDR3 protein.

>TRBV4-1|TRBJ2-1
CASSPSTSYNEQFF
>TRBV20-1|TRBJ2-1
CSALMGTSGYNEQFF
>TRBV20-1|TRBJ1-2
CSGTTFGNYGYTF
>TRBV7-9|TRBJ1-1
CASSQAEPGGAEAFF
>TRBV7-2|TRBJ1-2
CASSPTVVSYGYTF
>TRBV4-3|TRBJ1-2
CASSQDRGGDYGYTF
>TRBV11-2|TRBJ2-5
CASSLATTGARETQYF
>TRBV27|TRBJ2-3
CASSPDNGLRDTQYF
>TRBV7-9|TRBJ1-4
CASSRSTGGSNEKLFF
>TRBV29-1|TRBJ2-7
CSVGRDGSYEQYF
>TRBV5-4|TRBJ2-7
CASSLGWTDYEQYF
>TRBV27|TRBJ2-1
CASRTITGSLFF
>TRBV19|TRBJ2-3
CASSARLAGGTDTQYF
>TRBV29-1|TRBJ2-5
CSAERTSGRAEETQYF
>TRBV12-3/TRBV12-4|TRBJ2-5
CASRGPGKQETQYF
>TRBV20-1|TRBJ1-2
CSSPRGSSDGYTF
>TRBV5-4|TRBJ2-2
CASSLSSTSHTGELFF
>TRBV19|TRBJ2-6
CASSEGANVLTF
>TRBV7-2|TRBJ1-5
CASSPPGRGNQPQHF
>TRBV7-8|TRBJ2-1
CASRGGLAGYNEQFF
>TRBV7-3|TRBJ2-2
CASGPPNTGELFF
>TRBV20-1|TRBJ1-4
CSARDMAPRGEKLFF
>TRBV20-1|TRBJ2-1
CSANLAGGLNEQFF
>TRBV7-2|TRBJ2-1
CASSPGTHNEQFF
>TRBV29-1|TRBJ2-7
CSVEEGQTYEQYF
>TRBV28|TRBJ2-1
CASSSRWKDEQFF
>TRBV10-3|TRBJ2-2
CAAAVGTGGTGELFF
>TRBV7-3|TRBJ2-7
CASSLKQGSLDEQYF
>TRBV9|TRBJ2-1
CASSLRGLAGVNEQFF
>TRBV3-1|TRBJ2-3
CASSQEVSIRITDTQYF
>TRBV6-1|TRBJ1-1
CASSRGKGNTEAFF
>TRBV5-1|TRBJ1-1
CASSYRVGDTEAFF
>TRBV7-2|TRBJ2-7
CASSPMVGQAYEQYF
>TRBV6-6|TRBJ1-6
CASSFGGSHSPLHF
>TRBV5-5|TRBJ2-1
CASSLAAAGGPFNEQFF
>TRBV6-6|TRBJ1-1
CASSYGPENTEAFF
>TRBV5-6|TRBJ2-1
CASSGQGWGDEQFF
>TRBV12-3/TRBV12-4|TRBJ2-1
CASRNQRVASYNEQFF
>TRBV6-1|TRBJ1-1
CASSDPTTEAFF
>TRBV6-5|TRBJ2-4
CASSSRVTGAKNIQYF
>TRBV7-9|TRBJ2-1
CASSLAGVGNEQFF
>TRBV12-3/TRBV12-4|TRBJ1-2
CASSLAPQSAIGYTF
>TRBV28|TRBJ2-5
CASSLYRLETQYF
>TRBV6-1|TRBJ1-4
CASSWTGGNEKLFF
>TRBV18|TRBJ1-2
CASSPREENGYTF
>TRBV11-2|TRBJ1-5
CASSLGGSGSNQPQHF
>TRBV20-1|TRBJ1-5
CSATDGNSNQPQHF